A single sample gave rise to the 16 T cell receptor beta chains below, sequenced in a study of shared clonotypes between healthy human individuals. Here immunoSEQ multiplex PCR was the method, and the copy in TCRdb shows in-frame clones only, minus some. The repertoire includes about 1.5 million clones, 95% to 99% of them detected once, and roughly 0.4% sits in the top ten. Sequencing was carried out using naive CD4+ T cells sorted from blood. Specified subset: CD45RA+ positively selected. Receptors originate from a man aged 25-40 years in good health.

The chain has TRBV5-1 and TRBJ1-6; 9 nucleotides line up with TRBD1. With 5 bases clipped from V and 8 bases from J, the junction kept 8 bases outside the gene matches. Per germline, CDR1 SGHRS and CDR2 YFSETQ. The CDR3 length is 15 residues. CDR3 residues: CASRRGTGSDSPLHF. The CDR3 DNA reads TGCGCCAGCAGGCGAGGGACAGGGTCGGATTCACCCCTCCACTTT.

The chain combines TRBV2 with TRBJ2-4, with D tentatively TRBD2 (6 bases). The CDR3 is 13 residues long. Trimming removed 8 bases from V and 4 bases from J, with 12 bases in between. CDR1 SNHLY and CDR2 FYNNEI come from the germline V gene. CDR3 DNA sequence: TGTGCCAGCCGGGGGACGGGAAAAAACATTCAGTACTTC. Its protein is CASRGTGKNIQYF. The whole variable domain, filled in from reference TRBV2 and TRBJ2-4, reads EPEVTQTPSHQVTQMGQEVILRCVPISNHLYFYWYRQILGQKVEFLVSFYNNEISEKSEIFDDQFSVERPDGSNFTLKIRSTKLEDSAMYFCASRGTGKNIQYFGAGTRLSVL.

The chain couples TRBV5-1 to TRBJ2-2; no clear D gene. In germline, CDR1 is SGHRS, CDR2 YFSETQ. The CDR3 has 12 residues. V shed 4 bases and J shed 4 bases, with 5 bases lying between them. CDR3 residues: CASSVSTGELFF. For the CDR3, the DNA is TGCGCCAGCAGCGTCTCCACCGGGGAGCTGTTTTTT.

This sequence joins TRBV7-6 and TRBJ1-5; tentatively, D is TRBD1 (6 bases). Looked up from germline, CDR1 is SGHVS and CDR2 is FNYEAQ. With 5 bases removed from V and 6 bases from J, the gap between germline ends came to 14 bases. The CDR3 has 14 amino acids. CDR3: CASSLGQNRQPQHF. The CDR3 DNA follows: TGTGCCAGCAGCCTTGGACAGAATCGTCAGCCCCAGCATTTT.

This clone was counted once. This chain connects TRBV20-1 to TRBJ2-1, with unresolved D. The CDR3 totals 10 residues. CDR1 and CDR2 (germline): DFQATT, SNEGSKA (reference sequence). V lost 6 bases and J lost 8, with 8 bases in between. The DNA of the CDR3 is TGCAGTGCCACTATCGATGAGCAGTTCTTC. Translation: CSATIDEQFF.

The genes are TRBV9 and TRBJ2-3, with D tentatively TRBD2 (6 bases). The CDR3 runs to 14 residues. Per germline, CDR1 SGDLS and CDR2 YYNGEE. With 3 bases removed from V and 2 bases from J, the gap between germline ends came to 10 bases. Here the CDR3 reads CASSEGLYTDTQYF. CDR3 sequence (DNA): TGTGCCAGCAGCGAGGGACTGTACACAGATACGCAGTATTTT.

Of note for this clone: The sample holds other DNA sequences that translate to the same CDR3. CDR3 sequence (DNA): TGCAGCGTTGGGGACAGTAATCAGCCCCAGCATTTT. Protein sequence: CSVGDSNQPQHF. This sequence joins TRBV29-1 and TRBJ1-5; 7 nucleotides align to TRBD1. This CDR3 is 12 amino acids long. V gave up 4 bases and J gave up 4 bases; unmatched junction bases: 1. CDR1 SQVTM and CDR2 ANQGSEA come from the germline V gene.

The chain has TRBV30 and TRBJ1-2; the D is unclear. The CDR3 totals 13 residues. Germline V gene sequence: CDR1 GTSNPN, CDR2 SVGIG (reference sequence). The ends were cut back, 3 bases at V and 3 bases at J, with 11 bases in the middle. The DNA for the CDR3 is TGTGCCTGGAGCCCGGGAATGGACTATGGCTACACCTTC. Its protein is CAWSPGMDYGYTF.

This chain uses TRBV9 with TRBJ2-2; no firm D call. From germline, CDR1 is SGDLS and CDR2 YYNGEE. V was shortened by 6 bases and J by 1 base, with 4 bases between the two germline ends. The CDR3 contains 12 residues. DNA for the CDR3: TGTGCCAGCACCGAGAACACCGGGGAGCTGTTTTTT. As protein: CASTENTGELFF. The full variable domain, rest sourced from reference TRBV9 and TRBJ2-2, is DSGVTQTPKHLITATGQRVTLRCSPRSGDLSVYWYQQSLDQGLQFLIQYYNGEERAKGNILERFSAQQFPDLHSELNLSSLELGDSALYFCASTENTGELFFGEGSRLTVL.

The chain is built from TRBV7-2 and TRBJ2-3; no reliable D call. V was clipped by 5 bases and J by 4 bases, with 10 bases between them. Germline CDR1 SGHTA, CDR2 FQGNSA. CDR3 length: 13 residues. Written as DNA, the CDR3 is TGTGCCAGCAGCCCTTTCAACTCAGATACGCAGTATTTT. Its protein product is CASSPFNSDTQYF.

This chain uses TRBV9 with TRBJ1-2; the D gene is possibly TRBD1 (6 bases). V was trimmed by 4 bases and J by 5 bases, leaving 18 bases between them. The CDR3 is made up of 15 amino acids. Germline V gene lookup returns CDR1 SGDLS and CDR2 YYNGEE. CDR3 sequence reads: CASSYPMGGGYGYTF. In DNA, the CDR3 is TGTGCCAGCAGCTATCCGATGGGGGGCGGTTATGGCTACACCTTC. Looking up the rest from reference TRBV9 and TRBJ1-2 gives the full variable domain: DSGVTQTPKHLITATGQRVTLRCSPRSGDLSVYWYQQSLDQGLQFLIQYYNGEERAKGNILERFSAQQFPDLHSELNLSSLELGDSALYFCASSYPMGGGYGYTFGSGTRLTVV.

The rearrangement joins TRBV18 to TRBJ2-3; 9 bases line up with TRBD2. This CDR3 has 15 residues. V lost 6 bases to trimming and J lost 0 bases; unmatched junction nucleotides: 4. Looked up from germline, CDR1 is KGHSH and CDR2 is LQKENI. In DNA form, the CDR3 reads TGTGCCAGCTCCCGACTAGCGGCTAGCACAGATACGCAGTATTTT. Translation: CASSRLAASTDTQYF.

The DNA of the CDR3 is TGTGCCAGCAGGGAGGGGACCACAGAGCCCCAGCATTTT. Translation gives CASREGTTEPQHF. This chain uses TRBV2 with TRBJ1-5; the D gene is possibly TRBD1 (5 bases). The CDR3 is 13 residues long. Trimming removed 6 bases from V and 8 bases from J, with 14 bases in between. The V gene's germline CDR1 is SNHLY and CDR2 FYNNEI.

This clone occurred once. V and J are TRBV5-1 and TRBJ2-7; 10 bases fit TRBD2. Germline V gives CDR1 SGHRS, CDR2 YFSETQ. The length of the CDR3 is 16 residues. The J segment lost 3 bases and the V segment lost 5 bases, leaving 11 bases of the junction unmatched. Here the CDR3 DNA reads TGCGCCAGCAGACTTGCTGTAGCTAGCGGGAGCTACGAGCAGTACTTC. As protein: CASRLAVASGSYEQYF. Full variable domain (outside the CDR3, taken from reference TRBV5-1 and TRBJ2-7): KAGVTQTPRYLIKTRGQQVTLSCSPISGHRSVSWYQQTPGQGLQFLFEYFSETQRNKGNFPGRFSGRQFSNSRSEMNVSTLELGDSALYLCASRLAVASGSYEQYFGPGTRLTVT.

CDR3: CASSAIGGRGYTF. The CDR3 coding sequence is TGTGCCAGCAGCGCAATCGGGGGCAGGGGCTACACCTTC. This chain uses TRBV7-9 with TRBJ1-2, with a tentative D call TRBD1 (6 bases). CDR3 length: 13 residues. Per the germline V gene, CDR1 is SEHNR and CDR2 is FQNEAQ (reference sequence). Trimming shortened V by 5 bases and J by 8 bases, and 15 bases separated the two germline ends.

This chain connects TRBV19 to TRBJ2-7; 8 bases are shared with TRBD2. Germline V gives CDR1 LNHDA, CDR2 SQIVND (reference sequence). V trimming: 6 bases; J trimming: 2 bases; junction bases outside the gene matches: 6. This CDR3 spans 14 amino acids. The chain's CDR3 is CASSTSGTTYEQYF. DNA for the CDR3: TGTGCCAGTAGCACTAGCGGAACCACCTACGAGCAGTACTTC.